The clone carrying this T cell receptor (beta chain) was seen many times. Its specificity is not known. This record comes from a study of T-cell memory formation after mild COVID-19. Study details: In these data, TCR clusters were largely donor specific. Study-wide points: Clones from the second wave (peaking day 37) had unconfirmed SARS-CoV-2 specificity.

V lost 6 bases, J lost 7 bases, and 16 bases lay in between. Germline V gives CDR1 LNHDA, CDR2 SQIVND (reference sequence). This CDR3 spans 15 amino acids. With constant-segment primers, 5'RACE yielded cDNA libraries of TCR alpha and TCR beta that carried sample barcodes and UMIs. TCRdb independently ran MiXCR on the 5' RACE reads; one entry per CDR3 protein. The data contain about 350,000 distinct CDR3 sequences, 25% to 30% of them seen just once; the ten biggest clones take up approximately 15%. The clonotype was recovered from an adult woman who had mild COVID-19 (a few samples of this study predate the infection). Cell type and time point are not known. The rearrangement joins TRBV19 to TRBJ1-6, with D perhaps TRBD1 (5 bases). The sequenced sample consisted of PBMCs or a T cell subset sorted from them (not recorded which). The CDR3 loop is CASSTFRDRNSPLHF. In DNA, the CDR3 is TGTGCCAGTAGCACCTTCAGGGACCGAAATTCACCCCTCCACTTT.